This T cell receptor beta chain is drawn from a study of shared clonotypes between healthy human individuals. CDR1 is MNHEY, CDR2 SMNVEV, per germline (reference sequence). There are 10 residues in the CDR3. Trimming cost V 8 bases and J 2 bases, with 4 bases left between them. Measured with immunoSEQ multiplex PCR; TCRdb has only the in-frame clones, and not every one. This sample has about 2.4 million clones, with around nine tenths found just once. Every one of the donors was a Caucasian adult that lived in Nashville, Tennessee. This clone was counted only a few times. This receptor was identified in a man between 18 and 29 years old in good health. The sequencing sample was made of naive CD4+ T cells sorted from blood. Subset denoted: CD45RA+ positively selected. The chain has TRBV27 and TRBJ2-7; D remains ambiguous. This chain's CDR3 is CASVTYEQYF. The CDR3, as DNA: TGTGCCAGCGTAACCTACGAGCAGTACTTC.